These T cell receptor beta chains were read from a single sample in a study of T cells expressing NK-cell markers. TCRdb reprocessed the 5' RACE reads and keeps a single row for each CDR3 protein, giving no DNA. The record lists 400,000 to 550,000 distinct CDR3 sequences, of which the ten most abundant hold 7.3%. The sequenced material came from blood T cells: a sorted CD56 or NKG2C T cell subset, CD4+ or CD8+ T cells, or bulk PBMC T cells (not recorded which). The receptors come from a woman aged 18-69 years in good health. Both conserved end residues are part of each CDR3.

v_gene: TRBV14
j_gene: TRBJ2-2
len: 14
CDR3aa: CASSRQTNTGELFF

v_gene: TRBV29-1
j_gene: TRBJ2-3
len: 14
CDR3aa: CSSGLPTSADTQYF

v_gene: TRBV6-5
j_gene: TRBJ2-1
len: 13
CDR3aa: CASSYLQEGEQFF

v_gene: TRBV6-5
j_gene: TRBJ2-1
len: 11
CDR3aa: CASTYYNEQFF

v_gene: TRBV20-1
j_gene: TRBJ2-1
len: 14
CDR3aa: CSAPVEPMGNEQFF

v_gene: TRBV5-1
j_gene: TRBJ2-2
len: 14
CDR3aa: CASSLGRESGELFF

v_gene: TRBV5-8
j_gene: TRBJ2-7
len: 12
CDR3aa: CASSYHRGEQYF

v_gene: TRBV30
j_gene: TRBJ2-2
len: 15
CDR3aa: CAWKRGAGPTGELFF

v_gene: TRBV7-8
j_gene: TRBJ1-1
len: 13
CDR3aa: CASSLGRNTEAFF

v_gene: TRBV20-1
j_gene: TRBJ2-1
len: 18
CDR3aa: CSARELSGTVRARNEQFF

v_gene: TRBV6-1
j_gene: TRBJ2-4
len: 16
CDR3aa: CASSASDAKQLNIQYF

v_gene: TRBV20-1
j_gene: TRBJ2-1
len: 14
CDR3aa: CSASGLALYNEQFF

v_gene: TRBV6-1
j_gene: TRBJ1-6
len: 15
CDR3aa: CASTLSSPAHSPLHF

v_gene: TRBV5-1
j_gene: TRBJ2-3
len: 15
CDR3aa: CASSPPGTGRNTQYF

v_gene: TRBV5-4
j_gene: TRBJ2-3
len: 14
CDR3aa: CASADSTVTDTQYF

v_gene: TRBV21-1
j_gene: TRBJ1-1
len: 17
CDR3aa: CASSIVGRGQLNTEAFF

v_gene: TRBV29-1
j_gene: TRBJ1-2
len: 12
CDR3aa: CSVELAVQDNTF

v_gene: TRBV7-2
j_gene: TRBJ2-5
len: 14
CDR3aa: CASSSTGTRETQYF

v_gene: TRBV27
j_gene: TRBJ2-3
len: 11
CDR3aa: CASNSWGTQYF

v_gene: TRBV4-3
j_gene: TRBJ1-2
len: 16
CDR3aa: CASSQDLGGSNYGYTF

v_gene: TRBV7-2
j_gene: TRBJ1-5
len: 15
CDR3aa: CASSLGTGSNQPQHF

v_gene: TRBV7-9
j_gene: TRBJ2-3
len: 16
CDR3aa: CASSPEGGKRTDTQYF

v_gene: TRBV7-6
j_gene: TRBJ1-1
len: 12
CDR3aa: CASSRTGVEAFF

v_gene: TRBV7-2
j_gene: TRBJ1-5
len: 14
CDR3aa: CASTQDSGNQPQHF

v_gene: TRBV5-1
j_gene: TRBJ1-1
len: 13
CDR3aa: CASRSIGGTEAFF